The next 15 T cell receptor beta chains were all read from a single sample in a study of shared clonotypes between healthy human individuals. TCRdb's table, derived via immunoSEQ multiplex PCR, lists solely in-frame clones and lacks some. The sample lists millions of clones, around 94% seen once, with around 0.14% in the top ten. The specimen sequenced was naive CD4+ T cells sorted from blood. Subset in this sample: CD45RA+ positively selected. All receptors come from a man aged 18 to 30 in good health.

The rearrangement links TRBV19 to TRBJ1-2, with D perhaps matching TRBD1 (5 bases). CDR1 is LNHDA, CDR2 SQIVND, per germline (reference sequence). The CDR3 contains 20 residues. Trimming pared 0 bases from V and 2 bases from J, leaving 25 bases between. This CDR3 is CASSIETSGLRGTRNYGYTF. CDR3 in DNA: TGTGCCAGTAGTATAGAAACCTCGGGACTCCGGGGAACTAGGAACTATGGCTACACCTTC.

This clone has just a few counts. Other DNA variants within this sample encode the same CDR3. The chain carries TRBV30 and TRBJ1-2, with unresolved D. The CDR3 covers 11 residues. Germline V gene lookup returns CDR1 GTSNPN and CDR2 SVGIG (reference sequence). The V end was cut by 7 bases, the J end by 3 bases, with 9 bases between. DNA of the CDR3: TGTGCCTCCTCCCGGGACTATGGCTACACCTTC. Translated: CASSRDYGYTF. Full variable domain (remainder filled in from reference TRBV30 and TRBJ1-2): SQTIHQWPATLVQPVGSPLSLECTVEGTSNPNLYWYRQAAGRGLQLLFYSVGIGQISSEVPQNLSASRPQDRQFILSSKKLLLSDSGFYLCASSRDYGYTFGSGTRLTVV.

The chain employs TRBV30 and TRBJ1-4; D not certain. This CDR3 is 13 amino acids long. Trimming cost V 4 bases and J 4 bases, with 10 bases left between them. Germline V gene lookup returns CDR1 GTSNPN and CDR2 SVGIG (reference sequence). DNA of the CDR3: TGTGCCTGGATGGGAGTATTTAATGAAAAACTGTTTTTT. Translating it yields CAWMGVFNEKLFF.

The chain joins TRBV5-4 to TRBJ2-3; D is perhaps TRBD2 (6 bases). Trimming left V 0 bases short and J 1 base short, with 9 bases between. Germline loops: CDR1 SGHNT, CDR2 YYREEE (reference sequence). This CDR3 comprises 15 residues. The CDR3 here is CASSLASSGTDTQYF. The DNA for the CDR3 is TGTGCCAGCAGCTTGGCGTCTAGCGGCACAGATACGCAGTATTTT.

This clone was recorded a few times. CDR3: CASGSSGNTIYF. The CDR3 DNA reads TGTGCCAGCGGGAGCTCTGGAAACACCATATATTTT. The chain combines TRBV2 with TRBJ1-3; D is uncertain. The V gene lost 8 bases and the J gene lost 0 bases, with 5 bases spanning the gap. Germline values: CDR1 SNHLY, CDR2 FYNNEI. The CDR3 spans 12 residues.

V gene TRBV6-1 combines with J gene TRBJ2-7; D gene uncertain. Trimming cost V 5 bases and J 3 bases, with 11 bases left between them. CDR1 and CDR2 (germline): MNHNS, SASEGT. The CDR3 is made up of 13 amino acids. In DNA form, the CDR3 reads TGTGCCAGCAGTAAGATTCGAGACTACGAGCAGTACTTC. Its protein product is CASSKIRDYEQYF.

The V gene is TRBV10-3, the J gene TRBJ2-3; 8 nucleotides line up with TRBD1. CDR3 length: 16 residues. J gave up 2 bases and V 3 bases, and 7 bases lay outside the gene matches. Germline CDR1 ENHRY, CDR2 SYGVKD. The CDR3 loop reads CAISEIGGQVTDTQYF. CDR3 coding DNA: TGTGCCATCAGTGAAATCGGGGGACAGGTCACAGATACGCAGTATTTT.

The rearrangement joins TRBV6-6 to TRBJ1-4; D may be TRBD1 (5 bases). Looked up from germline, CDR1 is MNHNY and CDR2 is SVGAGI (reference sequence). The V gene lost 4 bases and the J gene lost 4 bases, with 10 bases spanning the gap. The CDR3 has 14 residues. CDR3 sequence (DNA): TGTGCCAGCAGTTCCCGGGACGTTAATGAAAAACTGTTTTTT. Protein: CASSSRDVNEKLFF.

CDR3 residues: CAWSGGSSYNSPLHF. CDR3 DNA: TGTGCCTGGAGTGGAGGAAGCTCCTATAATTCACCCCTCCACTTT. The rearrangement links TRBV30 to TRBJ1-6, with D unresolved. The V gene's germline CDR1 is GTSNPN and CDR2 SVGIG (reference sequence). V shed 1 base and J shed 0 bases, with 7 bases lying between them. The CDR3 extends over 15 amino acids.

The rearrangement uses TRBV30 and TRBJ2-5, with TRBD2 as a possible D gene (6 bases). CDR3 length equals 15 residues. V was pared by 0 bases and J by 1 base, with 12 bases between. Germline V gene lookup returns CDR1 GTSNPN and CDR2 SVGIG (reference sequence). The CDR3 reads CAWSVRRAAQETQYF. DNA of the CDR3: TGTGCCTGGAGTGTACGGAGGGCGGCCCAAGAGACCCAGTACTTC.

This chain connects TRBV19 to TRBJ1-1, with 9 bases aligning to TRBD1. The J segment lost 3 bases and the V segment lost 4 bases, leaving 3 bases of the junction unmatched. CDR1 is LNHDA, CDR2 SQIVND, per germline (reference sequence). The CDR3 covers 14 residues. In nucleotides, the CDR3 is TGTGCCAGTAGTAGCGGACAGGGGTACACTGAAGCTTTCTTT. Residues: CASSSGQGYTEAFF.

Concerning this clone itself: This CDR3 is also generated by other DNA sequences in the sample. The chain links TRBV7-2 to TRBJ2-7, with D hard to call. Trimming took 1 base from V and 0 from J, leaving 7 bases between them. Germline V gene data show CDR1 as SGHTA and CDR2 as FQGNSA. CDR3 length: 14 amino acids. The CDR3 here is CASSLGRNSYEQYF. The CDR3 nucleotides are TGTGCCAGCAGCTTAGGACGGAACTCCTACGAGCAGTACTTC.

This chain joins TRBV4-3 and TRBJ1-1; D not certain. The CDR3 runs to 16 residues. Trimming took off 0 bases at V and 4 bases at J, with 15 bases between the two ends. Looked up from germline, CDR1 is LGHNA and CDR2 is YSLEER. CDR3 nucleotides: TGCGCCAGCAGCCAAGATCCATCCGGGTACGGCACTGAAGCTTTCTTT. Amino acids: CASSQDPSGYGTEAFF.

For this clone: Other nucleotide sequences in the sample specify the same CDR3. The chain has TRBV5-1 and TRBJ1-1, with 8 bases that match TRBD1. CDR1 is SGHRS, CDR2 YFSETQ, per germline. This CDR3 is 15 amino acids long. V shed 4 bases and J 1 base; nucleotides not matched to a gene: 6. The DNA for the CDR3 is TGCGCCAGCAGCCCCCCCGGACAGGGGAACACTGAAGCTTTCTTT. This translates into CASSPPGQGNTEAFF.

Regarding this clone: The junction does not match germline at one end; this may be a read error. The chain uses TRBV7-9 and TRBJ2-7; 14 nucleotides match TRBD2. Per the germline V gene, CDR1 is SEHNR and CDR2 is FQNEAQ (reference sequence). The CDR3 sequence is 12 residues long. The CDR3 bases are TGTGCCAGCAGCGGGACTAGCGGGAGATTGGGCTTC. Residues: CASSGTSGRLGF. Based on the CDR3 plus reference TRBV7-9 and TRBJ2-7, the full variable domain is DTGVSQNPRHKITKRGQNVTFRCDPISEHNRLYWYRQTLGQGPEFLTYFQNEAQLEKSRLLSDRFSAERPKGSFSTLEIQRTEQGDSAMYLCASSGTSGRLGFGPGTRLTVT.